The T cell receptor beta chain described here comes from a study of CD8 T cells in Susac syndrome (dated by TCRdb to between 2018 and 2021). At the level of the whole study: Of the Susac syndrome patients who were sequenced, under ten were in clinical remission while about six had clinically active disease. At blood withdrawal, Susac syndrome patients were therapy-naive, treated with corticosteroids (with IVIg additionally given to some), or treated with IVIg alone. The study compared CD8+ T cell repertoire clonality among 11 to 12 healthy donors, 14 Susac syndrome patients and about 16 multiple sclerosis patients. Whether CD8+ T cell activation and differentiation in Susac syndrome was antigen driven was tested using repertoire sequencing. The full study reports these points: The TCR sequencing and HLA analysis was acknowledged to have included a relatively small number of individuals. Clonal expansion was observed in Susac syndrome CD8+ repertoires, with the highest expansion in CD8+ TEMRA cells and greater expansion in clinically active than in remitting patients. Sixteen and five Susac-specific public clones were found in the total CD8+ and CD8+ TEMRA repertoires, respectively.

Remarks on this clonotype: The specificity of this receptor is unknown. Per-base quality was not reported, and no clone a single base away is much larger than it.

From the cysteine up to the phenylalanine, the CDR3 has a length of 18 residues. Of the read, only the CDR3 DNA is kept; its 54 bases are in frame from base 1. Clipping removes 1 base from V and 7 bases from J, with 12 as the unmatched junction base count. The germline V gene specifies SGHDN as CDR1 and FVKESK as CDR2. High-throughput TCR beta sequencing profiled peripheral blood CD8+ and CD4+ T cells from healthy donors, Susac syndrome patients and multiple sclerosis patients. The Susac syndrome patients fulfilled recently defined diagnostic criteria for either definite or probable disease. Bulk CD8+ and CD4+ T cells were purified by magnetic negative isolation, whereas CD8+ TEMRA cells were enriched by FACS. Blood was collected in EDTA tubes and processed within 24 hours, with PBMCs isolated through density gradient centrifugation. PBMCs destined for TCR sequencing were cryopreserved in liquid nitrogen and later thawed in a 37 °C water bath. The sorted or isolated CD4+, CD8+ and CD8+ TEMRA cells had a purity of 90% or higher.

RNA was extracted with the RNeasy kit and 0.5 to 1 ug was reverse transcribed using random hexamers. The immunoSEQ multiplex PCR assay, covering 54 Vbeta and 13 Jbeta segments, was used to amplify TCR beta CDR3 regions. PCR amplification bias was corrected by using a synthetic template baseline for primer optimization and computational correction. In the source study's methods: Reads were annotated to V, D and J genes per IMGT and analyzed with immunoSEQ Analyzer, keeping only productive sequences. Clonality was computed as one minus Shannon entropy normalized by log2 of the number of productive unique sequences. For each patient and control, public and private clones were evaluated among the 100 most prevalent clones. A clone was defined as Susac-specific if it was absent from the healthy and MS cohorts, from roughly 1,000 published viral clones and from other ImmuneACCESS disease sequences. TCRdb ran its own pipeline on the public reads, namely fastp trimming at Q25 and MiXCR clone calling, and kept in-frame beta chains. Identical CDR3 proteins give one entry, which carries the most common genes and DNA. The authors' filters were not applied to this entry. This sample lists 84,000 or so distinct CDR3 sequences; 95% were detected once. Of the sample, approximately 0.49% is held by the ten largest clones.

This receptor was obtained from a human donor with Susac syndrome. What was sequenced was CD8+ T cells from PBMCs. The sequence joins TRBV14 to TRBJ2-2, with 10 bases matching TRBD2. CDR3 sequence: CASSQGSSGSAVIGELFF. The DNA reads as follows: TGTGCCAGCAGCCAAGGATCTAGCGGGAGTGCGGTGATCGGGGAGCTGTTTTTT.